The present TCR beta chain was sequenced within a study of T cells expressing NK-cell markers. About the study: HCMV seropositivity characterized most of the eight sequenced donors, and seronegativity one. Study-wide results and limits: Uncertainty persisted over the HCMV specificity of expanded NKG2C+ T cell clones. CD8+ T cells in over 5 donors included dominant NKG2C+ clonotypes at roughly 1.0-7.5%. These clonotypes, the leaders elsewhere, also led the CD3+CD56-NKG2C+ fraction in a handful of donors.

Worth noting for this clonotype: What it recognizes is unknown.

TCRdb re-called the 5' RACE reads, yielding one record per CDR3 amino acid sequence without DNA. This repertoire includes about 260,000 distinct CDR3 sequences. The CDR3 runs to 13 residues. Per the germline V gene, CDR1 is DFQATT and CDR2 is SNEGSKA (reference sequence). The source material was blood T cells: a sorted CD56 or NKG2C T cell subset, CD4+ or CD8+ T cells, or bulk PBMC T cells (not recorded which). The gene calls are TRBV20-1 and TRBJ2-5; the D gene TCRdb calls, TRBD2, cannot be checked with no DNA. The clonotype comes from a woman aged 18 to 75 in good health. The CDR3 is CSALPTVQETQYF.